Below, 16 T cell receptor beta chains from the same sample are listed, as sequenced in a study of blood T cell repertoires in COVID-19. Assay: immunoSEQ multiplex PCR; the TCRdb copy retains only in-frame clones and omits some. The sample comprises tens of thousands of clones, roughly 87% of which are singletons, and more than 0.4% rests with the top ten. The source material was peripheral blood. The receptors derive from a man aged 45-65 years with COVID-19, enrolled during active disease.

The rearrangement links TRBV14 to TRBJ1-6, with TRBD1 identical over 9 bases. Germline lookup yields CDR1 SGHDN and CDR2 FVKESK. The V segment lost 3 bases and the J segment 5 bases; nucleotides outside the gene matches: 8. This CDR3 is 17 amino acids long. CDR3 DNA: TGTGCCAGCAGCCAGACGACAGGGGGGGGAAATAATTCACCCCTCCACTTT. Amino acids: CASSQTTGGGNNSPLHF.

This clone appeared a single time. This chain connects TRBV9 to TRBJ1-2; no reliable D call. The germline gives CDR1 SGDLS, CDR2 YYNGEE. Trimming took off 4 bases at V and 0 bases at J, with 13 bases between the two ends. The CDR3 contains 15 residues. The CDR3: CASSPQVTTNYGYTF. The CDR3 nucleotides are TGTGCCAGCAGCCCCCAGGTCACCACTAACTATGGCTACACCTTC.

The chain carries TRBV2 and TRBJ1-5; a possible D gene is TRBD1 (6 bases). The CDR3 has 16 amino acids. V was cut by 8 bases and J by 1 base, with 18 bases left in between. The V gene's germline CDR1 is SNHLY and CDR2 FYNNEI. Written as DNA, the CDR3 is TGTGCCAGCCATCCGGGTAGGGGGTGGAGCAATCAGCCCCAGCATTTT. Translated: CASHPGRGWSNQPQHF.

DNA for the CDR3: TGTGCCAGCAGTGAAAACAGGGGGCGCGGGAACACTGAAGCTTTCTTT. Encoded protein: CASSENRGRGNTEAFF. This sequence joins TRBV2 and TRBJ1-1, with TRBD1 matching 9 bases. The germline gives CDR1 SNHLY, CDR2 FYNNEI. The CDR3 loop spans 16 amino acids. Germline trimming cut 2 bases from V and 1 base from J; bases unmatched to any gene: 5.

The genes are TRBV5-8 and TRBJ1-1, with D possibly TRBD1 on 6 matching bases. CDR3 length: 14 amino acids. V lost 2 bases and J 1 base, leaving 9 bases between the germline ends. Germline V gives CDR1 SGHTS, CDR2 YDEGEE. CDR3 bases: TGTGCCAGCAGCTTAGGACAGCCGAACACTGAAGCTTTCTTT. This translates into CASSLGQPNTEAFF.

This chain's CDR3 is CASSSGTSGISTDTQYF. The CDR3 DNA sequence: TGTGCCAGCAGTTCCGGGACTAGCGGGATAAGCACAGATACGCAGTATTTT. The chain carries TRBV27 and TRBJ2-3, with 13 bases that match TRBD2. V lost 4 bases and J lost 0; bases outside the gene matches: 4. The germline CDR1 and CDR2 sequences are MNHEY and SMNVEV (reference sequence). The CDR3 length is 17 residues.

The rearrangement uses TRBV18 and TRBJ2-1; tentatively, D is TRBD1 (6 bases). Germline values: CDR1 KGHSH, CDR2 LQKENI. Between the trimmed V and J ends, which lost 3 bases and 5 bases, there was a span of 20 bases. The CDR3 is 17 residues long. CDR3 in DNA: TGTGCCAGCTCACCCAGACAGGACGCAATCCCCGACAATGAGCAGTTCTTC. Its protein is CASSPRQDAIPDNEQFF.

This clone has more than one count but fewer than ten. The V call is TRBV5-4, the J call TRBJ2-7; D call uncertain. The CDR3 has 14 amino acids. The germline gives CDR1 SGHNT, CDR2 YYREEE (reference sequence). V was trimmed by 2 bases and J by 1 base, leaving 10 bases between them. CDR3 sequence (DNA): TGTGCCAGCAGCTTTCGTCCAGCGTCCTACGAGCAGTACTTC. Its protein is CASSFRPASYEQYF.

This chain links TRBV7-5 with TRBJ1-5; the table names TRBD1, a call not compared with the DNA. TRBV7-5 is tagged as a pseudogene. This CDR3 region has 14 residues. CDR3 bases: TGTGCCAGAAGGCGAACAGGGGGCGGCCAGCCCCAGCATTTT. This codes for CARRRTGGGQPQHF.

J is TRBJ2-2 and V is TRBV6-5; D is uncertain. Trimming took off 4 bases at V and 0 bases at J, with 9 bases between the two ends. CDR3 length equals 15 residues. CDR1 and CDR2 from the germline V gene are MNHEY and SVGAGI. The CDR3 is CASSWAATNTGELFF. The CDR3 bases are TGTGCCAGCAGTTGGGCCGCCACGAACACCGGGGAGCTGTTTTTT.

The V and J genes are TRBV6-4 and TRBJ2-1; 8 bases agree with TRBD1. The germline V gene encodes CDR1 MRHNA and CDR2 SNTAGT. Trimming removed 0 bases from V and 2 bases from J; junction bases left unmatched: 3. This CDR3 region has 16 residues. The CDR3 sequence is CASSDSATGAYNEQFF. The CDR3 region has the DNA TGTGCCAGCAGTGACTCAGCGACAGGGGCCTACAATGAGCAGTTCTTC.

The chain links TRBV3-1 (or the pseudogene TRBV3-2) to TRBJ2-4; possible D gene TRBD2, 5 bases. CDR1 and CDR2 from the germline V gene are LGHDT and YNNKEL (reference sequence). Trimming removed 4 bases from V and 0 bases from J, with 22 bases in between. This CDR3 has 19 amino acids. The DNA for the CDR3 is TGTGCCAGCAGCCCTCAAATGATGCAACAGACTATAGCCAAAAACATTCAGTACTTC. This gives the protein CASSPQMMQQTIAKNIQYF.

The V and J genes are TRBV15 and TRBJ2-7; TRBD1 aligns across 7 bases. Germline CDR1 reads LNHNV; CDR2 reads YYDKDF (reference sequence). CDR3 length equals 12 residues. With 5 bases clipped from V and 3 bases from J, the junction kept 1 base outside the gene matches. CDR3: CATSPGGYEQYF. The DNA for the CDR3 is TGTGCCACCAGCCCAGGGGGCTACGAGCAGTACTTC.

The V and J genes are TRBV2 and TRBJ1-6; 9 bases map to TRBD1. The CDR3 is 15 residues long. Germline V gene lookup returns CDR1 SNHLY and CDR2 FYNNEI. Trimming removed 5 bases from V and 9 bases from J; junction bases left unmatched: 8. The CDR3 loop reads CASSPATGGLSPLHF. Here the CDR3 DNA reads TGTGCCAGCAGTCCAGCGACAGGGGGTCTTTCACCCCTCCACTTT.

The rearrangement links TRBV19 to TRBJ2-2; D is undetermined. From germline, CDR1 is LNHDA and CDR2 SQIVND (reference sequence). Trimming pared 5 bases from V and 5 bases from J, leaving 6 bases between. The CDR3 is made up of 12 amino acids. CDR3: CASSPRTGELFF. The CDR3 region has the DNA TGTGCCAGTAGTCCCCGTACCGGGGAGCTGTTTTTT.

The J gene is TRBJ2-3, the V gene TRBV29-1; TRBD2 aligns across 10 bases. V lost 7 bases, J lost 1 base, and 8 bases stayed unmatched. Germline V CDR1 and CDR2: SQVTM, ANQGSEA. The CDR3 extends over 15 amino acids. Written as DNA, the CDR3 is TGCAGCGCCTCAGCGGGAGGGAGAGGCACAGATACGCAGTATTTT. Translation gives CSASAGGRGTDTQYF.